This T cell receptor beta chain was captured in a study of blood T cell repertoires in COVID-19. V lost 0 bases to trimming and J lost 6 bases, with 7 bases between them. This CDR3 has 13 residues. CDR1 is LGHDT and CDR2 is YNNKEL in the germline V gene (reference sequence). Original analysis: By means of reference gene primer amplification, nucleated cell counts were estimated. TCRdb's copy holds only in-frame clones and misses some; the assay was immunoSEQ multiplex PCR. That table is the source of V, J and clone size, and D and trimming were worked out from the DNA. The table includes 360,000 or so clones, about nine tenths detected once.

V is TRBV3-1 (or the pseudogene TRBV3-2) and J is TRBJ2-3; no clear D. Sequencing input: PBMCs or T cells enriched from blood (not recorded which). This receptor was identified in a woman aged 25 to 39 who had been exposed to COVID-19. The CDR3 DNA is TGTGCCAGCAGCCAAGATACAACGGATACGCAGTATTTT. It specifies CASSQDTTDTQYF.